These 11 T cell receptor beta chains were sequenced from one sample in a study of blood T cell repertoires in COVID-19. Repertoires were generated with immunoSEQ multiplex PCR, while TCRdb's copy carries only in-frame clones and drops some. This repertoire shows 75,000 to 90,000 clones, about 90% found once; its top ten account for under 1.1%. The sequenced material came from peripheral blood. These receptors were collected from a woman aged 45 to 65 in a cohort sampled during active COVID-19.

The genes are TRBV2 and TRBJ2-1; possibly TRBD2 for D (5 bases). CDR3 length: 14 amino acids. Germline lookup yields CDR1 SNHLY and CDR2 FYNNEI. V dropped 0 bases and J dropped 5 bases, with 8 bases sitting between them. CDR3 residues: CASSEAEADNEQFF. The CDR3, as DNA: TGTGCCAGCAGTGAAGCGGAAGCGGACAATGAGCAGTTCTTC.

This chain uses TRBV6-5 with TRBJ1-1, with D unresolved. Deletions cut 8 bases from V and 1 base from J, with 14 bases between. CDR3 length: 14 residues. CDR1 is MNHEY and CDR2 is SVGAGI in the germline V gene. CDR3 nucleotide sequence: TGTGCCAGCTCTAATACACAGCCGAACACTGAAGCTTTCTTT. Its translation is CASSNTQPNTEAFF.

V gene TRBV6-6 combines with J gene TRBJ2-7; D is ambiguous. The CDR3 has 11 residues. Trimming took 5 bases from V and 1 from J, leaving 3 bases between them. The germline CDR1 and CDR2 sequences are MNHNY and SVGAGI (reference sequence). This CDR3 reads CASSPSYEQYF. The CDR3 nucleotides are TGTGCCAGCAGTCCTTCCTACGAGCAGTACTTC.

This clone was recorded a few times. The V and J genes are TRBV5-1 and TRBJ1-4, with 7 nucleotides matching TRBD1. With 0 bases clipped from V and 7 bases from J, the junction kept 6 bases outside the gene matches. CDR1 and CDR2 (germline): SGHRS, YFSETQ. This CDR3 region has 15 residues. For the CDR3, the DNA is TGCGCCAGCAGCTTGGGGGGACAGCGCGGTGAAAAACTGTTTTTT. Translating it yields CASSLGGQRGEKLFF.

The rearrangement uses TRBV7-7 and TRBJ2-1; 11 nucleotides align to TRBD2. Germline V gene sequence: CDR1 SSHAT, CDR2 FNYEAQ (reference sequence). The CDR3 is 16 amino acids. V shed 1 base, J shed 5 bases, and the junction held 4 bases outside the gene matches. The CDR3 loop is CASSLGLAGTNNEQFF. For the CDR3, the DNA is TGTGCCAGCAGCTTAGGACTAGCGGGAACCAACAATGAGCAGTTCTTC.

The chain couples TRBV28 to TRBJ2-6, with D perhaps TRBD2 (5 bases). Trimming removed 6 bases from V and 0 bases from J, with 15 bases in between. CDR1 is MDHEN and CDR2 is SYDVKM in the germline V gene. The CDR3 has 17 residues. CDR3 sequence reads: CASSTPGLSSGANVLTF. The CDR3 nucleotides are TGTGCCAGCAGCACCCCCGGACTGAGCTCTGGGGCCAACGTCCTGACTTTC.

The CDR3 DNA sequence: TGTGCCAGCAGTTCCGGGACAGGCGGAACTGAAGCTTTCTTT. Encoded protein: CASSSGTGGTEAFF. V usage is TRBV28 and J usage is TRBJ1-1; 8 bases match TRBD1. The ends lost 4 bases at V and 5 bases at J; junction bases unmatched: 6. The germline V gene has CDR1 MDHEN and CDR2 SYDVKM. This CDR3 is built from 14 residues.

The CDR3 DNA is TGTGCCACCAGTGATTTGCCTAGAACCCTAGTGTACGAGCAGTACTTC. Its translation is CATSDLPRTLVYEQYF. This chain joins TRBV24-1 and TRBJ2-7; D gene ambiguous. The germline gives CDR1 KGHDR, CDR2 SFDVKD. This CDR3 contains 16 residues. V lost 0 bases, J lost 4 bases, and 15 bases lay in between.

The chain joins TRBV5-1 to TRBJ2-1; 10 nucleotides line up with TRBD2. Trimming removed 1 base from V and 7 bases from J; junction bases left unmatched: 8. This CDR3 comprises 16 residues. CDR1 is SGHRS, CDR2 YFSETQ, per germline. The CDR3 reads CASSLPGGLALNEQFF. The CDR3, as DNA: TGCGCCAGCAGCTTGCCGGGGGGACTAGCGTTAAATGAGCAGTTCTTC.

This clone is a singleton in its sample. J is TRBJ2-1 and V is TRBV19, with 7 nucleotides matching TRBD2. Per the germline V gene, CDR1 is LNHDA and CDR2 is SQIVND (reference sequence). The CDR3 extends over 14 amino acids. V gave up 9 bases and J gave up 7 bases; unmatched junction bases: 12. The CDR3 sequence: CASHSGSGLNEQFF. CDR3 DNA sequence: TGTGCCAGCCATAGCGGGTCAGGCTTGAATGAGCAGTTCTTC. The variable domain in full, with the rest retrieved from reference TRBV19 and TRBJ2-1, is DGGITQSPKYLFRKEGQNVTLSCEQNLNHDAMYWYRQDPGQGLRLIYYSQIVNDFQKGDIAEGYSVSREKKESFPLTVTSAQKNPTAFYLCASHSGSGLNEQFFGPGTRLTVL.

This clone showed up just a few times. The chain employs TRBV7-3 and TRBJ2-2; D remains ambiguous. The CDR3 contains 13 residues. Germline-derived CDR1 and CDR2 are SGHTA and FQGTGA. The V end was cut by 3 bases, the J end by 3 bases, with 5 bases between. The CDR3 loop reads CASSLSDTGELFF. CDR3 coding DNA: TGTGCCAGCAGCTTGAGCGACACCGGGGAGCTGTTTTTT.